In its sample, the clone carrying this T cell receptor (beta chain) was seen a few times. Patients at the Seattle site were enrolled during active infection and followed longitudinally. TCRdb's table, derived via immunoSEQ multiplex PCR, lists solely in-frame clones and lacks some. The top ten clones hold approximately 5.9% of a sample with almost 200,000 clones, roughly 77% of them seen once. This sample is part of a study of blood T cell repertoires in COVID-19. Background on the study: The United States, Italy and Spain were the sources of the acute and convalescent COVID-19 samples.

The V gene's germline CDR1 is LNHNV and CDR2 YYDKDF (reference sequence). Trimming removed 5 bases from V and 7 bases from J; junction bases left unmatched: 5. The CDR3 contains 14 residues. Sequencing input: peripheral blood. The V gene is TRBV15, the J gene TRBJ2-2; 9 positions match TRBD1. The TCR was taken from a woman aged 40-49 years with COVID-19, enrolled during active disease. The CDR3 bases are TGTGCCACCAGCTGGGACAGGGCTAACGGGGAGCTGTTTTTT. Translation: CATSWDRANGELFF.